This T cell receptor beta chain originates from a study of T-cell memory formation after mild COVID-19 (dated by TCRdb to 2020 to 2022). With regard to the full study: TCR sequence clusters from the two donors were found to be largely donor specific. Longitudinal TCRalpha and TCRbeta repertoire sequencing tracked T-cell clones expanding and contracting after mild COVID-19 in a couple of donors. Two young, previously healthy adult volunteers made up the cohort, one male and one female.

There are a few counts of this clonotype. The antigen it recognizes is unknown. Nothing much larger sits one base from this clone, and base qualities are not available. Sequenced using an Illumina NovaSeq 6000. TCRalpha and TCRbeta cDNA libraries were constructed by 5'RACE with constant-segment primers, with sample barcodes and unique molecular identifiers being introduced. Trizol reagent was used to extract RNA from every sample. The libraries were amplified in two PCR steps, and the second step added a second sample barcode and Illumina TruSeq adapters. Sequencing of libraries was performed on an Illumina NovaSeq with 2 x 150 bp paired-end reads. Under the source paper's analysis protocol: The reads were demultiplexed and collapsed into UMI-guided consensus sequences using migec v1.2.7. Using mixcr v2.1.11, UMI consensuses were aligned to TRA and TRB V and J templates and then assembled into clonotypes. A clonotype was counted as expanded or contracted only if both edgeR and NoisET called the change significant, with noise models trained on biological replicates. For edgeR calls, the cutoffs were a false discovery rate-adjusted p below 0.01 and a log2 fold-change threshold of 1. As an exploratory analysis of dynamics, max-normalized trajectories of the 1000 most abundant clonotypes were examined with PCA combined with hierarchical clustering. Each responding clone was given a CD4 or CD8 phenotype based on the CD4+ and CD8+ repertoires, which had been sequenced separately. The public reads were reprocessed in TCRdb via fastp at Q25 and MiXCR, keeping in-frame beta chains. Rows are unified per CDR3 protein, each entry keeping the most common DNA and genes. What appears here as the V and J calls and clone size reflects TCRdb's work, not the paper's. The sample table lists hundreds of thousands of distinct CDR3 sequences, roughly a fifth of them with a count of one. The ten largest account for roughly 20% of the sample.

The investigation overall reported the following: Only a couple of mild cases were covered in the study, and larger cohorts including severe cases with pre-infection samples were considered necessary. SARS-CoV-2 specificity of the second-wave clones peaking on day 37 was not confirmed. Balanced CD4/CD8 phenotypes were observed for clones contracting from day 15 to 85, whereas a bias towards CD4+ was observed for a second wave of clones expanding from day 15 to 37. Some responding clones were detected in pre-infection memory, suggesting pre-existing cross-reactive memory T cells joined the SARS-CoV-2 response. Contracting CD4+ clones turned up mainly in the CM and EM memory subsets, whereas EMRA was where CD8+ clones were enriched.

Ficoll-Paque density gradient centrifugation was the method used to isolate PBMCs. The junction carries 12 bases between V and J, which are trimmed by 3 bases and 0 bases respectively. From a lookup of the germline V gene, CDR1 and CDR2 are KGHSH and LQKENI. Including the terminal cysteine and phenylalanine, the CDR3 comprises 17 residues. The retained sequence is limited to the CDR3, 51 bases, with the frame set at the first base. The rearrangement combines TRBV18 with TRBJ2-6; confidence is insufficient to name the D gene. Material: PBMCs or a T cell subset sorted from them (not recorded which). This sequence originates from a man aged 18 to 30 who had mild COVID-19 (a few samples of this study predate the infection). The sample titles of this study are shuffled in the database, so cell type and time point are left out; the donor was told from shared clones. The CDR3 amino acid sequence is: CASSPQAGSSGANVLTF. The nucleotides read TGTGCCAGCTCACCCCAGGCAGGAAGCTCTGGGGCCAACGTCCTGACTTTC.